The 12 T cell receptor beta chains below all came from one sample that was sequenced in a study of cytomegalovirus exposure and HLA in healthy donors. The PCR was carried out with 60 Vbeta primers and 13 Jbeta primers. Sequencing used immunoSEQ multiplex PCR; TCRdb keeps in-frame clones, though not all of them. The top ten clones hold around 5.9% of a sample with tens of thousands of clones, around 80% of them seen once. The source material was PBMCs. The source is a male donor in good health and CMV-seronegative.

The V and J genes are TRBV29-1 and TRBJ2-7; possible D gene TRBD1, 6 bases. The ends were cut back, 8 bases at V and 3 bases at J, with 17 bases in the middle. The germline V gene has CDR1 SQVTM and CDR2 ANQGSEA. The CDR3 has 13 amino acids. DNA of the CDR3: TGCAGCACCGCTTTCACAGGGAGCTACGAGCAGTACTTC. It yields the protein CSTAFTGSYEQYF.

V gene TRBV7-3 combines with J gene TRBJ2-3; D is perhaps TRBD1 (5 bases). Germline CDR1 reads SGHTA; CDR2 reads FQGTGA. Trimming removed 2 bases at V and 2 bases at J, with 11 bases between. CDR3 length: 15 amino acids. This chain's CDR3 is CASSLHAGFTDTQYF. Written as DNA, the CDR3 is TGTGCCAGCAGCTTACACGCAGGGTTCACAGATACGCAGTATTTT.

The chain combines TRBV29-1 with TRBJ1-1, with 8 bases identical to TRBD1. The CDR3 spans 14 residues. Looked up from germline, CDR1 is SQVTM and CDR2 is ANQGSEA. Losses at the gene ends were 7 bases for V and 0 bases for J; bases not matched to a gene: 7. CDR3: CSADRGSMNTEAFF. The CDR3 DNA reads as TGCAGCGCTGACAGGGGATCCATGAACACTGAAGCTTTCTTT. The full variable domain, in which reference TRBV29-1 and TRBJ1-1 provide the parts outside the CDR3, is SAVISQKPSRDICQRGTSLTIQCQVDSQVTMMFWYRQQPGQSLTLIATANQGSEATYESGFVIDKFPISRPNLTFSTLTVSNMSPEDSSIYLCSADRGSMNTEAFFGQGTRLTVV.

This chain links TRBV4-2 with TRBJ2-5, with 10 bases aligning to TRBD2. This CDR3 region has 18 residues. Per the germline V gene, CDR1 is LGHNA and CDR2 is YNFKEQ. With 1 base clipped from V and 7 bases from J, the junction kept 15 bases outside the gene matches. The CDR3 spells CASSQGDGLAGAHGTQYF. The CDR3 nucleotides read TGTGCCAGCAGCCAAGGAGACGGTCTAGCGGGGGCACATGGGACCCAGTACTTC.

This sequence joins TRBV5-5 and TRBJ2-1; 11 bases are shared with TRBD2. Germline V gene lookup returns CDR1 SGHKS and CDR2 YYEKEE (reference sequence). J was trimmed by 8 bases and V by 3 bases; bases with no gene match: 7. CDR3 size: 15 residues. Here the CDR3 DNA reads TGTGCCAGCAGCTCATTAGCGGGGGGGCCACATGAGCAGTTCTTC. Protein: CASSSLAGGPHEQFF.

This clone has a single count. The chain carries TRBV4-1 and TRBJ1-1, with D perhaps matching TRBD1 (6 bases). The CDR3 is 15 residues long. Germline V gene lookup returns CDR1 MGHRA and CDR2 YSYEKL. The germline V and J ends were trimmed by 4 bases and 5 bases, with 17 bases remaining between them. The CDR3 is CASSLQDRPGTEAFF. DNA of the CDR3: TGCGCCAGCAGCCTACAGGACAGACCAGGGACTGAAGCTTTCTTT.

This clone was counted a single time. The rearrangement uses TRBV21-1 and TRBJ2-3; the table's D gene call, TRBD2, was not cross checked with the DNA. TRBV21-1 is given as a pseudogene. The CDR3 length is 15 residues. The CDR3 DNA sequence: TGTGCCAGCAGCAAACAACTAGCGGGGGAGTTTACGCAGTATTTT. Protein sequence: CASSKQLAGEFTQYF.

The rearrangement joins TRBV7-7 to TRBJ2-7; D might be TRBD2 (5 bases). V lost 5 bases and J 0 bases, leaving 11 bases between the germline ends. Germline lookup yields CDR1 SSHAT and CDR2 FNYEAQ (reference sequence). The CDR3 is 14 residues long. In DNA, the CDR3 is TGTGCCAGCAGCCTCGGACGGGACTCCTACGAGCAGTACTTC. As protein: CASSLGRDSYEQYF.

The chain has TRBV2 and TRBJ2-3, with 9 bases identical to TRBD2. After removal of 6 bases from V and 1 base from J, the junction contained 5 bases not matched to a gene. Germline CDR1 reads SNHLY; CDR2 reads FYNNEI. The CDR3 covers 15 residues. The CDR3 region is CASSDGGGGTDTQYF. The CDR3 DNA follows: TGTGCCAGCAGCGATGGCGGGGGGGGCACAGATACGCAGTATTTT.

The V call is TRBV27, the J call TRBJ2-7, with D perhaps matching TRBD1 (7 bases). This CDR3 comprises 15 residues. Germline CDR1 MNHEY, CDR2 SMNVEV (reference sequence). V lost 5 bases and J 2 bases, leaving 16 bases between the germline ends. In nucleotides, the CDR3 is TGTGCCAGCAGTGCGGGGACAGAAGCTCCCTACGAGCAGTACTTC. Translation: CASSAGTEAPYEQYF.

The chain uses TRBV18 and TRBJ2-7; 10 bases align to TRBD1. Trimming removed 2 bases from V and 1 base from J; junction bases left unmatched: 5. CDR1 KGHSH and CDR2 LQKENI come from the germline V gene. The CDR3 consists of 16 residues. The CDR3 is CASSPRGQGSSYEQYF. CDR3 sequence (DNA): TGTGCCAGCTCACCAAGGGGACAGGGGTCGTCCTACGAGCAGTACTTC.

This chain links TRBV14 with TRBJ2-2; 7 nucleotides match TRBD2. The CDR3 spans 17 residues. Unmatched junction bases numbered 4, after V lost 0 bases and J lost 0 bases. Germline V gives CDR1 SGHDN, CDR2 FVKESK. The CDR3 DNA sequence: TGTGCCAGCAGCCAAGAATTAGCGGGCGCGAACACCGGGGAGCTGTTTTTT. Translation: CASSQELAGANTGELFF.